The 5 T cell receptor beta chains in this list originate from one sample, sequenced in a study of blood T cell repertoires in COVID-19. The data were produced by immunoSEQ multiplex PCR, yet TCRdb's version contains in-frame clones alone and is incomplete. Of 120,000 to 150,000 clones listed, around nine tenths were seen once; the top ten hold roughly a tenth. The sequencing sample was made of peripheral blood. These receptors all come from a man between 60 and 70 years old with active or convalescent COVID-19.

This chain joins TRBV7-2 and TRBJ1-6; 7 bases line up with TRBD1. The CDR3 contains 15 residues. CDR1 and CDR2 (germline): SGHTA, FQGNSA. The V gene end was trimmed by 1 base and the J gene end by 4 bases; junction bases not matched to a gene: 1. CDR3 sequence reads: CASSLVGQYNSPLHF. CDR3 coding DNA: TGTGCCAGCAGCTTAGTGGGACAGTATAATTCACCCCTCCACTTT.

V and J are TRBV6-5 and TRBJ2-5; 7 bases fit TRBD1. Trimming removed 9 bases from V and 4 bases from J; junction bases left unmatched: 5. Germline V lookup: CDR1 MNHEY, CDR2 SVGAGI. CDR3 length: 12 amino acids. CDR3 region: CASKTGRETQYF. The CDR3 bases are TGTGCCAGTAAGACAGGGCGAGAGACCCAGTACTTC.

V and J are TRBV6-5 and TRBJ2-7, with 9 bases fitting TRBD1. The V gene's germline CDR1 is MNHEY and CDR2 SVGAGI. CDR3 length equals 15 residues. J lost 5 bases, V lost 4 bases, and 9 bases had no gene match. CDR3: CASSSSDRGVHEQYF. CDR3 nucleotide sequence: TGTGCCAGCAGTTCCTCTGACAGGGGGGTCCACGAGCAGTACTTC.

This clone was found once. This may arise from a read error, as a much more abundant clone is one base away. The same CDR3 arises from other DNA sequences in this sample as well. The chain carries TRBV6-2 or TRBV6-3 and TRBJ2-2, with D maybe TRBD2 (5 bases). The V and J ends lost 2 bases and 0 bases respectively, with 7 bases between them. The CDR3 runs 15 residues. Germline V gene sequence: CDR1 MNHEY, CDR2 SVGEGT. CDR3 bases: TGTGCCAGCAGTTACGGACTGACGAACACCGGGGAGCTGTTTTTT. This translates into CASSYGLTNTGELFF.

The chain carries TRBV4-1 and TRBJ2-1, with 8 nucleotides matching TRBD1. The junction had 11 bases not matched to a gene; V was cut back by 4 bases and J by 15 bases. Germline V lookup: CDR1 MGHRA, CDR2 YSYEKL. The CDR3 contains 13 residues. The CDR3 protein is CASSPPLTGALFF. The CDR3 nucleotides read TGCGCCAGCAGCCCCCCCTTGACAGGGGCTCTGTTCTTC.